The rows below give T cell receptor beta chains drawn from one sample of a study of shared T cell receptors in the human thymus. Some clones are missing from TCRdb's copy, which holds only in-frame ones; the method was immunoSEQ multiplex PCR. Of some 760,000 clones listed, 70% to 90% are singletons. These data were likewise used in another study, on human thymus T cells.

The specimen was thymocytes. The receptor source for this set is a girl in the first two years of life with a congenital heart defect. Both conserved end residues are part of each CDR3. The listing skips clone size in some rows; elsewhere it reads once, few, many or a size class.

J gene,clone size,V gene,CDR3 protein
TRBJ2-1,NA,TRBV29-1,CSVGLAYPYNEQFF
TRBJ1-5,NA,TRBV28,CASSPGGQPQHF
TRBJ2-6,once,TRBV28,CASGPGQGNSGANVLTF
TRBJ2-3,NA,TRBV5-4,CASGSRGASTDTQYF
TRBJ1-5,NA,TRBV28,CASSNNHRDRNQPQHF
TRBJ2-6,once,TRBV9,CASSVKTGRGSGANVLTF
TRBJ1-2,few,TRBV5-1,CASSLGTVAGYTF
TRBJ2-5,NA,TRBV7-2,CASSGRYRSWAQYF
TRBJ2-7,once,TRBV7-9,CASSSGQGVYEQYF
TRBJ2-2,once,TRBV4-1,CASSQVAQGLSNTGELFF
TRBJ2-6,NA,TRBV4-1,CASSQEPAGGGSGANVLTF
TRBJ2-2,NA,TRBV11-2,CASSQGWGEGGELFF
TRBJ1-1,NA,TRBV5-1,CASRVGIWGNTEAFF
TRBJ2-7,NA,TRBV28,CASSRCARDRGNYEQYF
TRBJ1-1,NA,TRBV9,CASSAAEDSSTEAFF
TRBJ2-3,NA,TRBV5-8,CASSLKRYTDTQYF
TRBJ2-1,NA,TRBV19,CASSIEGQGAMRPYNEQFF
TRBJ2-7,NA,TRBV6-6,CASSTGTLRYEQYF
TRBJ2-3,NA,TRBV6-1,CASSEAHRPPSTDTQYF
TRBJ2-3,NA,TRBV4-3,CASSQDRGSTDTQYF
TRBJ1-1,NA,TRBV2,CASRIKGRENTEAFF
TRBJ2-2,NA,TRBV4-1,CASSQKAGGPWTGELFF
TRBJ2-7,NA,TRBV11-2,CASSLTLSPFYEQYF
TRBJ1-1,NA,TRBV5-6,CASSSDGTGNTEAFF
TRBJ1-5,NA,TRBV2,CASTTTGSGGGQPQHF
TRBJ2-3,once,TRBV7-9,CASSRGPNTQYF
TRBJ2-7,NA,TRBV6-6,CASSYVAGGTYEQYF
TRBJ1-2,NA,TRBV5-4,CASSYLQVHPAYSYTF
TRBJ1-1,once,TRBV28,CASSGYRGQGPFSEAFF
TRBJ1-2,NA,TRBV18,CASSLDTSNYGYTF
TRBJ1-3,NA,TRBV7-3,CASTLRDRGFGNTIYF
TRBJ1-2,few,TRBV27,CASRSTGVILYGYTF
TRBJ1-2,once,TRBV18,CASSPPAGLNYGYTF
TRBJ1-2,NA,TRBV27,CATLRRLGTDHINYGYTF
TRBJ2-7,NA,TRBV2,CASSEGTGGEQYF
TRBJ1-4,NA,TRBV2,CASSEGAGTGVAATNEKLFF
TRBJ2-2,NA,TRBV2,CASSHRLAGGPGELFF
TRBJ2-1,NA,TRBV5-1,CASSPTGRGYNEQFF
TRBJ2-3,NA,TRBV2,CASRADEGCTDTQYF
TRBJ1-2,NA,TRBV9,CASSPRQEANYGYTF
TRBJ1-1,NA,TRBV10-3,CATRHRDTEAFF
TRBJ1-5,NA,TRBV5-6,CASSREGESNQPQHF
TRBJ2-1,NA,TRBV9,CASSVRRYNNEQFF
TRBJ2-7,NA,TRBV7-3,CASSLRVGGARGVQQYF
TRBJ2-3,few,TRBV5-1,CASSLRTSFDTQYF
TRBJ2-3,NA,TRBV18,CASSPPGGDTQYF
TRBJ1-4,NA,TRBV15,CATSGRQGCPGNTNEKLFF
TRBJ2-3,few,TRBV9,CASNSHPIGDSVDTQYF
TRBJ2-3,NA,TRBV5-1,CASRWFETSTDTQYF
TRBJ2-7,NA,TRBV5-8,CASSCGQGQYEQYF
TRBJ2-3,once,TRBV2,CASRPSGGTDTQYF
TRBJ1-2,once,TRBV6-5,CASSYRGRANYGYTF
TRBJ2-3,NA,TRBV29-1,CSVPYRTSGGGDTQYF
TRBJ1-4,NA,TRBV27,CASSFSLTGIGNEKLFF
TRBJ2-3,NA,TRBV28,CASSFPRAGGHDTQYF